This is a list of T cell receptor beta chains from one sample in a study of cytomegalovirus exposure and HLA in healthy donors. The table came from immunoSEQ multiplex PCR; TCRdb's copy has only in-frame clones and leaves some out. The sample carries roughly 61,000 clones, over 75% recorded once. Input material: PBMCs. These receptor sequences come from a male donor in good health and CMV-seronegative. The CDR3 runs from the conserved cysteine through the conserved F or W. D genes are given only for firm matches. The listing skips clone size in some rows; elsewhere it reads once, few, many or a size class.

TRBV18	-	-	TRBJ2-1	CASSPLLGDYNEQFF	TGTGCCAGCTCACCACTTTTAGGGGATTACAATGAGCAGTTCTTC
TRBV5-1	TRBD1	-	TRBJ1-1	CASSFSPGTGSTEAFF	TGCGCCAGCAGCTTTTCCCCCGGGACAGGGTCCACTGAAGCTTTCTTT
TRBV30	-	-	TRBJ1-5	CAWGLDRINQPQHF	TGTGCCTGGGGGTTGGACAGAATCAATCAGCCCCAGCATTTT
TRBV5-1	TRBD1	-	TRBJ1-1	CASSVPGQGLAFF	TGCGCCAGCAGCGTCCCAGGACAGGGGTTGGCTTTCTTT
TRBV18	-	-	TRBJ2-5	CASSLTGTLQETQYF	TGTGCCAGCTCACTGACCGGGACACTCCAAGAGACCCAGTACTTC
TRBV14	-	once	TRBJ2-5	CATPSAEETQYF	TGTGCCACCCCGAGTGCTGAAGAGACCCAGTACTTC
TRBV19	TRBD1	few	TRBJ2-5	CATTSYGTAWEETQYF	TGTGCCACCACCTCATACGGGACAGCTTGGGAAGAGACCCAGTACTTC
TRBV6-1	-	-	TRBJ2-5	CASSPPGDRETQYF	TGTGCCAGCAGCCCTCCAGGGGACCGAGAGACCCAGTACTTC
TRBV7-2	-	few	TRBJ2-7	CASSSQPGSYEQYF	TGTGCCAGCAGCTCTCAACCGGGGTCCTACGAGCAGTACTTC
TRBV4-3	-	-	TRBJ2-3	CASSQERQMTDTQYF	TGCGCCAGCAGCCAAGAGAGACAGATGACAGATACGCAGTATTTT
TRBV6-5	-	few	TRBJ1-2	CASTYSAGGAVYGYTF	TGTGCCAGCACCTACTCAGCGGGGGGCGCCGTCTATGGCTACACCTTC
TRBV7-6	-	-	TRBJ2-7	CASSFQVGYEQYF	TGTGCCAGCAGCTTCCAGGTAGGCTACGAGCAGTACTTC
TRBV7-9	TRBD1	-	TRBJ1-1	CASSLGQGLNTEAFF	TGTGCCAGCAGTCTAGGACAGGGGCTGAACACTGAAGCTTTCTTT
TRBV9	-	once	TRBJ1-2	CASSERGQPYGYTF	TGTGCCAGCAGCGAGCGGGGACAACCTTATGGCTACACCTTC
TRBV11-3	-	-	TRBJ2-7	CASSFLFPTETYEQYF	TGTGCCAGCAGTTTCCTCTTCCCGACAGAGACCTACGAGCAGTACTTC
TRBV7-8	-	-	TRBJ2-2	CASSLAQGGNTGELFF	TGTGCCAGCAGCTTAGCTCAGGGGGGGAACACCGGGGAGCTGTTTTTT
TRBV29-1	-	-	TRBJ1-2	CSVGDIPNGYTF	TGCAGCGTAGGGGACATCCCCAATGGCTACACCTTC
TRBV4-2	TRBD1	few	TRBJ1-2	CASSQGQGARGYTF	TGTGCCAGCAGCCAAGGGCAGGGGGCCCGTGGCTACACCTTC
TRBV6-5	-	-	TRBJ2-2	CASSTDFYDTGELFF	TGTGCCAGCAGCACGGACTTTTACGACACCGGGGAGCTGTTTTTT
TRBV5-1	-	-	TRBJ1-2	CASSLGQVYGYTF	TGCGCCAGCAGCTTGGGTCAGGTCTATGGCTACACCTTC
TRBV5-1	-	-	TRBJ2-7	CASSFRDTTYEQYF	TGCGCCAGCAGCTTTAGGGACACCACTTACGAGCAGTACTTC
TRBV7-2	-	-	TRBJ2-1	CASSSRGVHNEQFF	TGTGCCAGCAGCTCCAGGGGTGTTCACAATGAGCAGTTCTTC
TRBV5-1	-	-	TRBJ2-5	CASSLSMSSRSLQETQYF	TGCGCCAGCAGCTTGAGCATGTCCTCCCGGTCCTTACAAGAGACCCAGTACTTC
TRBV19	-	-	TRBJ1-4	CASSTQATNEKLFF	TGTGCCAGTAGTACGCAGGCAACTAATGAAAAACTGTTTTTT
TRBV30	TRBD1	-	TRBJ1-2	CAWTLGQDGYTF	TGTGCCTGGACCCTGGGACAGGATGGCTACACCTTC
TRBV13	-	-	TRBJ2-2	CASSSGRGYTGELFF	TGTGCCAGCAGCTCAGGGAGAGGATACACCGGGGAGCTGTTTTTT
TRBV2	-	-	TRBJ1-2	CASTPREPHRGYTF	TGTGCCAGCACTCCTCGGGAGCCCCATAGGGGCTACACCTTC
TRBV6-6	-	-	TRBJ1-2	CASSAGTRGRGYGYTF	TGTGCCAGCAGCGCCGGGACAAGAGGCCGGGGCTATGGCTACACCTTC
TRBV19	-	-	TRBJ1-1	CASSQAGNAEAFF	TGTGCCAGTAGCCAGGCGGGTAACGCTGAAGCTTTCTTT
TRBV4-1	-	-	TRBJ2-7	CASSHRQGSGYEQYF	TGCGCCAGCAGCCACAGACAGGGTAGCGGCTACGAGCAGTACTTC
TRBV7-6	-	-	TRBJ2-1	CASSLRSQHNQGNNEQFF	TGTGCCAGCAGCTTACGATCCCAACATAACCAGGGAAACAATGAGCAGTTCTTC
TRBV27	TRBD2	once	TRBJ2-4	CASSPSPAGGGNIQYF	TGTGCCAGCAGTCCATCCCCCGCGGGGGGCGGAAACATTCAGTACTTC
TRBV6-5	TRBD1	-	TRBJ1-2	CASTLGQGAYTF	TGTGCCAGCACCCTGGGACAGGGGGCATACACCTTC
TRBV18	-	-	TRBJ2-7	CASSPRDTYEQYF	TGTGCCAGCTCACCTCGGGACACCTACGAGCAGTACTTC
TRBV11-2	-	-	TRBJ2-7	CASSSAYEQYF	TGTGCCAGCAGCTCCGCCTACGAGCAGTACTTC
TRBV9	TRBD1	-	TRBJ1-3	CASSGTGFGNTIYF	TGTGCCAGCAGCGGGACAGGGTTCGGCAACACCATATATTTT
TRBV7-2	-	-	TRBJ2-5	CASSPYTEETQYF	TGTGCCAGCAGCCCCTATACCGAAGAGACCCAGTACTTC
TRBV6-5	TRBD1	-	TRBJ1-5	CASRRLDRADQPQHF	TGTGCCAGCAGACGACTTGACAGGGCGGATCAGCCCCAGCATTTT
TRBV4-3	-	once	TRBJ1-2	CASSQGLTGIYGYTF	TGCGCCAGCAGCCAAGGTCTTACAGGTATCTATGGCTACACCTTC
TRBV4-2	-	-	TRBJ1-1	CASSQDLSMNTEAFF	TGTGCCAGCAGCCAAGATCTAAGCATGAACACTGAAGCTTTCTTT
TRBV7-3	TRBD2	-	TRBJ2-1	CASSLGLAGVREQFF	TGTGCCAGCAGCTTAGGACTAGCGGGGGTGAGGGAGCAGTTCTTC
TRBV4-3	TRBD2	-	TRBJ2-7	CASSQDPGGGAEQYF	TGCGCCAGCAGCCAAGATCCGGGGGGGGGTGCCGAGCAGTACTTC
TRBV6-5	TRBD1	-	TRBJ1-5	CATADRVGNQPQHF	TGTGCCACCGCTGACAGGGTTGGCAATCAGCCCCAGCATTTT
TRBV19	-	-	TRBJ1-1	CASSMRSGQINTEAFF	TGTGCCAGTAGTATGAGGTCCGGACAGATCAACACTGAAGCTTTCTTT
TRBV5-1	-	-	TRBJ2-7	CASSRIKGVSYEQYF	TGCGCCAGCAGCCGGATAAAGGGGGTGTCCTACGAGCAGTACTTC
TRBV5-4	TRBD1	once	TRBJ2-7	CASSIKTGAAYEQYF	TGTGCCAGCAGTATCAAGACAGGGGCGGCCTACGAGCAGTACTTC
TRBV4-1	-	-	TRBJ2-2	CASSQGRGSTGELFF	TGCGCCAGCAGCCAGGGGAGGGGGTCGACCGGGGAGCTGTTTTTT
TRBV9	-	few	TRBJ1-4	CASSVGDTLNEKLFF	TGTGCCAGCAGCGTAGGGGACACCCTTAATGAAAAACTGTTTTTT
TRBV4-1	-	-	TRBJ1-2	CASSQESPNYGYTF	TGCGCCAGCAGCCAAGAAAGCCCTAACTATGGCTACACCTTC
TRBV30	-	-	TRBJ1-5	CAWSTGTRPGPQHF	TGTGCCTGGAGTACGGGGACACGGCCGGGGCCCCAGCATTTT
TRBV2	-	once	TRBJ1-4	CASSEGYGQFATNEKLFF	TGTGCCAGCAGTGAAGGGTATGGCCAGTTCGCAACTAATGAAAAACTGTTTTTT
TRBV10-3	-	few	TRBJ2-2	CAISESNPAPGELFF	TGTGCCATCAGTGAGTCGAACCCAGCGCCCGGGGAGCTGTTTTTT
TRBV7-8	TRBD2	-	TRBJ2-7	CASSPMAGESYEQYF	TGTGCCAGCAGCCCCATGGCGGGGGAGTCCTACGAGCAGTACTTC
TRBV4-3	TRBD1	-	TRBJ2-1	CASSQATGLTYNEQFF	TGCGCCAGCAGCCAGGCGACAGGGTTAACCTACAATGAGCAGTTCTTC